The T cell receptor (beta chain) described here comes from a study of cytomegalovirus exposure and HLA in healthy donors. Points from the study as a whole: High specificity and sensitivity for cytomegalovirus status were reported for the classifier. Clonal expansion, a later analysis showed, was greater in HLA-associated TCR beta chains than in equally common others.

As concerns this clone: Antigen unknown.

The primer mix had 60 Vbeta and 13 Jbeta primers. Repertoires were generated with immunoSEQ multiplex PCR, while TCRdb's copy carries only in-frame clones and drops some. The table includes around 160,000 clones, approximately 80% detected once. Between the trimmed V and J ends, which lost 4 bases and 4 bases, there was a span of 11 bases. Germline lookup yields CDR1 SGHRS and CDR2 YFSETQ. This CDR3 is 13 amino acids long. Material for sequencing was PBMCs. This receptor was identified in a woman aged 35 to 49 in good health and CMV-seropositive. The J gene is TRBJ1-2, the V gene TRBV5-1, with D possibly being TRBD1 (6 bases). CDR3 sequence (DNA): TGCGCCAGCAGCAACAGGGTGGCCTATGGCTACACCTTC. Translated, it gives CASSNRVAYGYTF.